The text below deals with one TCR beta chain. Its antigen is still unknown. The cohort consisted of hundreds of healthy bone marrow donors. Cohort members were all nominally healthy when sampled, although unrecorded immune exposures were likely present. The donor tested CMV seronegative, placing the donor among the approximately 360 seronegative members of the cohort. A peripheral blood sample was collected from each donor, and TCR beta sequencing was performed on peripheral blood mononuclear cells. The Qiagen DNeasy Blood Extraction Kit was used to extract genomic DNA from the blood cell samples. Cut back by 5 bases and 4 bases, the V and J ends lie 23 bases apart. There are 17 amino acids in the CDR3, from cysteine to phenylalanine inclusive. Only the CDR3 region is kept as DNA, spanning 51 bases read in frame from base 1. CDR1 LNHDA and CDR2 SQIVND are derived from the germline V gene (reference sequence).

These data come from a study of cytomegalovirus exposure and HLA in healthy donors (dated by TCRdb to 2016 to 2017). In terms of the full investigation: An earlier analysis of some 620 of the donors reported about 280 Gb of sequence data and 117 million unique TCR beta sequences obtained from roughly 180 million T cells. Roughly 300 gigabases of sequencing data and around 85 million unique TCR sequences made up an early release that covered around 640 HLA-typed donors. Among the roughly 400 genotyped donors, roughly 80% belonged to the genetic ancestry cluster associated with self-reported Caucasian donors. The aim of the study was to test whether cataloging public T cell receptors could identify signatures of past pathogen exposure. Using immunosequencing, the study profiled T cell repertoires from approximately 700 subjects and related those repertoires to cytomegalovirus serostatus. Along with the roughly 700-subject first cohort, a separate validation cohort of roughly 110 different subjects was used. High-throughput TCR immunosequencing, statistical association of individual TCRs with disease status, and machine learning were combined to predict cytomegalovirus infection status. To study patterns of TCR occurrence, a later analysis re-analyzed previously published TCR beta repertoires from just over 650 donors and added high-resolution HLA genotyping. Rather than using new phenotypic data, the later analysis identified candidate immune exposures from TCR beta sequences and from how often those sequences occurred across donors. An earlier analysis of nearly 600 of the donors applied high-throughput TCR beta sequencing to assess whether each TCR beta V gene segment acted as functional or pseudogenic. Alongside the repertoire data, information on donor age, sex, ethnicity and CMV serostatus was compiled. In a later genetic analysis, genome-wide SNP genotypes for about three fifths of the roughly 670 donors were used, and that subset was treated as a discovery cohort. All discovery cohort repertoires had been generated on a single sequencing platform. HLA typing covered class I and class II loci at four-digit resolution. The number of typed donors differed by locus: roughly 620-630 for A, B, C, DRB1 and DQB1; some 500 for DQA1; some 610 for DPA1; and about 450 for DPB1. Several DR-DQ haplotypes were treated as single units for association and clustering because of strong linkage in the cohort. Among some 410 genotyped donors of the cohort, an average of around 240,000 unique TCR beta nucleotide sequences was sequenced per donor, of which roughly 17% were non-productive. Beyond this particular receptor, the publication reports: Roughly uniform sequencing depth across donors was assumed in presence/absence analyses, although this assumption may not hold. Because the 87-base-pair reads could not distinguish some IMGT-functional V segments, including TRBV6-2 and TRBV6-3, those segments were excluded. The earlier analysis of 587 of the donors excluded some 15 rarely observed V segments, including chromosome 9 orphons, because counts were too low. According to a later analysis, most CMV-associated TCR beta chains appeared to be HLA-restricted, and the HLA associations seemed to be driven largely by CMV exposure. A later analysis found that HLA-associated TCR beta chains were more clonally expanded and had lower generation probabilities than equally common non-associated chains. Linkage disequilibrium might explain the correlated functional status among segregating V segments, but an unknown experimental factor could not be excluded. Across donors, most TCR sequences were observed very rarely, whereas some public TCRs were present in many individuals. The study gave a list of 150 to 200 TCR beta chains associated with cytomegalovirus. In a later analysis, the rate of TCR association differed among HLA loci, with DRB1 alleles having the most associated TCRs and HLA-C alleles having the fewest. A cluster of highly shared sequence variants was judged likely to represent a technical artifact of the sequencing pipeline. In a later genetic analysis, a missense DCLRE1C variant was associated with V-gene and J-gene trimming of TCR beta chains, and the association was replicated in an independent cohort. When HLA alleles, especially DR and DQ, strongly co-occurred, attributing TCR associations to individual alleles was difficult. Broadly in line with IMGT annotations, most TCR beta V segments showed up in productive rearrangements about 87% or about 30% of the time in an earlier analysis of a few hundred of the donors. At a false discovery rate of 0.05, a later analysis linked 16,951 TCR beta sequences to specific HLA alleles. It was suggested by the authors that the approach could potentially be generalized to other disease states and immunological phenotypes. Because HLA typing was missing for some donors at each locus, association tests included only the typed subset. CMV serostatus was the only immune exposure information available for the cohort. Only TCR beta chains were sequenced in this cohort, and the absence of alpha or paired-chain data limited detectable features. The classifier was reported to diagnose cytomegalovirus status with high specificity and sensitivity in both the original and validation cohorts. According to a later genetic analysis, donors in an Asian-associated ancestry cluster had fewer N-insertions in productive TCRs than the approximately 650-donor mean. A further reported finding was that TCR beta sequences accurately predicted the HLA-A and HLA-B alleles for most subjects in the first cohort. Several of the top co-occurrence clusters appeared to be linked to parvovirus B19, influenza, CMV and Epstein-Barr virus, according to a later analysis. Three of the identified cytomegalovirus-associated TCR beta chains were confirmed in vitro to be specific for cytomegalovirus antigens.

The method behind the library was the immunoSEQ multiplex PCR assay. A mixture of 60 forward primers for TCR Vbeta segments and 13 reverse primers for TCR Jbeta segments was used in the multiplex PCR. Amplification of the CDR3 region of rearranged TCR beta genes was performed with a multiplex PCR assay on genomic DNA. Amplified TCR beta libraries were sequenced as 87-base-pair reads on the Illumina HiSeq System. The paper's processing steps were these. A later analysis tallied approximately 87 million unique TCR beta chains across the 666 repertoires, and approximately 11 million of those chains were shared by two or more donors. Raw reads were error-corrected and collapsed into unique sequences by a nearest-neighbor algorithm in which closely related sequences were merged to remove PCR and sequencing errors. Alignment of CDR3 sequences to IMGT reference sequences was used to assign V, D and J gene segments. For a sequence to be retained, a match of at least six nucleotides to both a V gene segment and a J gene segment was required. Rearrangements were classified as productive when the CDR3 lacked stop codons and remained in frame with V and J, and all other rearrangements were classified as non-productive. Following IMGT convention, CDR3 was defined as the stretch from the second conserved V-encoded cysteine up to the conserved J-encoded phenylalanine. The earlier analysis of some 540 of the donors excluded any sequence lacking an unambiguous match to a single V gene segment. An earlier analysis of about 590 of the donors classified V segments as functional when productive rearrangements were above 56.7% and as segregating when the standard deviation between donors was above 5%. A statistical classification framework was built for diagnosing cytomegalovirus status from the catalog of TCR beta chain sequences. In a later analysis, V and J genes were assigned by comparing TCR nucleotide sequences against IMGT/GENE-DB human TR gene sequences. A later analysis assigned CDR3 sequences and most-parsimonious VDJ recombination scenarios with the TCRdist pipeline. A later analysis defined each TCR beta chain by its CDR3 amino acid sequence plus V-gene family, and excluded reads lacking a unique V-gene family. To address suspected cross-contamination and a sequencing artifact, a later analysis removed a few hundred highly shared, low-generation-probability nucleotide sequences. A later analysis calculated a clonal expansion index for each public chain from normalized within-repertoire ranks of inferred template counts. Generation probabilities in a later analysis came from a VDJ recombination model fitted to out-of-frame rearrangements, and those results were checked against IGoR. A later analysis scored TCR-TCR, TCR-HLA and TCR-CMV co-occurrence with hypergeometric tests, applying a repertoire-size bias correction to TCR pairs. A later analysis estimated false discovery rates by permuting HLA or CMV assignments 20 times. In a later analysis, co-occurring TCRs were grouped using DBSCAN, with TCRdist sequence similarity added in when clustering inside HLA-allele-positive subsets. Co-occurrence clustering excluded repertoires with fewer than 30,000 or more than 120,000 public chains, plus five with anomalous nucleotide sharing. The table comes from immuneACCESS by way of TCRdb, which keeps in-frame sequences with V and J called. Part of the clones is missing from these tables; in studies checked, under half for an unresolved V gene and the rest for unknown reasons. That table is the source of V, J and clone size, and D and trimming were worked out from the DNA. The sample has about 200,000 clones on record. The biggest ten clones account for about 6% of the sample.

The sequence is built from TRBV19 and TRBJ1-2; a confident D gene designation cannot be given. The receptor's source is a young man in good health and CMV-seronegative. Sequencing input: PBMCs. In nucleotide form, the sequence is TGTGCCAGTAGTCTCTTGGCGGCCGAAAAGCTTGGCTATGGCTACACCTTC. Translated, it reads CASSLLAAEKLGYGYTF.